This TCR beta chain is from a study of immune characterization of retroperitoneal liposarcoma. Via MiXCR, TCRdb re-called the PCR reads, giving one row per CDR3 protein. The sample includes some 7,000 distinct CDR3 sequences, around 40% of them seen just once. This clonotype was recorded a few times. V was clipped by 5 bases and J by 2 bases, with 15 bases between them. CDR1 SGHTA and CDR2 FQGNSA come from the germline V gene. This CDR3 region has 15 residues. The origin of this receptor is a male donor with retroperitoneal liposarcoma. Sequences were obtained from tumor tissue. The genes are TRBV7-2 and TRBJ2-5; D is perhaps TRBD1 or TRBD2 (6 bases each). The CDR3 bases are TGTGCCAGCAGCACGGGGGCTACTATACAAGAGACCCAGTACTTC. This translates into CASSTGATIQETQYF.